These T cell receptor beta chains were read from a single sample in a study of multiple sclerosis patients with progressive multifocal leukoencephalopathy. The protocol was immunoSEQ multiplex PCR, while the TCRdb copy is restricted to in-frame clones and leaves out a portion. The profile covers 30,000 or so clones, with about nine tenths appearing a single time and about 1.5% taken by the ten largest. Material: PBMCs. The receptors come from a human donor with multiple sclerosis. Each CDR3 is given with its conserved first and last residue. A D gene is named only where the DNA matches it firmly. Rows may omit the clone size; those that give it use once, few, many or a size class.

d_gene	abundance	v_gene	j_gene	CDR3aa	CDR3nt
-	-	TRBV6-5	TRBJ1-1	CASSYSFRSPGAFF	TGTGCCAGCAGTTACTCGTTCAGGTCCCCTGGAGCTTTCTTT
TRBD1	-	TRBV6-5	TRBJ2-7	CASSYGTGYEQYF	TGTGCCAGCAGTTACGGGACAGGGTACGAGCAGTACTTC
-	-	TRBV28	TRBJ1-1	CASSVGMNTEAFF	TGTGCCAGCAGCGTTGGCATGAACACTGAAGCTTTCTTT
-	-	TRBV15	TRBJ1-1	CATRDPGQGNTEAFF	TGTGCCACCAGAGACCCCGGGCAGGGAAACACTGAAGCTTTCTTT
TRBD2	-	TRBV4-3	TRBJ2-1	CASSQDYISGSFNTYNEQFF	TGCGCCAGCAGCCAAGATTATATTAGCGGGAGCTTTAACACCTACAATGAGCAGTTCTTC
-	-	TRBV5-4	TRBJ2-6	CASSLAGPPGANVLTF	TGTGCCAGCAGCTTAGCAGGTCCCCCGGGGGCCAACGTCCTGACTTTC
-	-	TRBV7-2	TRBJ2-7	CASSLGSTVSYEQYF	TGTGCCAGCAGCCTCGGTTCGACGGTCTCCTACGAGCAGTACTTC
-	-	TRBV5-4	TRBJ2-7	CASSWGRSSYEQYF	TGTGCCAGCAGCTGGGGCAGGAGCTCATACGAGCAGTACTTC
-	-	TRBV4-2	TRBJ2-1	CASSQSSWVEQFF	TGTGCCAGCAGCCAAAGTTCGTGGGTTGAGCAGTTCTTC
-	-	TRBV6-4	TRBJ2-1	CASSEKPGSYNEQFF	TGTGCCAGCAGTGAAAAACCAGGCTCCTACAATGAGCAGTTCTTC
-	-	TRBV5-1	TRBJ2-2	CASSSTGTSNTGELFF	TGCGCCAGCAGCTCTACCGGGACTTCGAACACCGGGGAGCTGTTTTTT
-	-	TRBV5-4	TRBJ1-6	CASSRQDAYNSPLHF	TGTGCCAGCAGCCGACAGGACGCATATAATTCACCCCTCCACTTT
-	once	TRBV10-2	TRBJ2-1	CASRLGGYNEQFF	TGCGCCAGCAGGCTAGGAGGATACAATGAGCAGTTCTTC
-	-	TRBV6-5	TRBJ1-1	CASSYSVGKAFF	TGTGCCAGCAGTTACTCGGTGGGAAAAGCTTTCTTT
-	-	TRBV27	TRBJ1-1	CASSLGEWTEAFF	TGTGCCAGCAGTTTGGGGGAGTGGACTGAAGCTTTCTTT
-	-	TRBV30	TRBJ2-7	CAWSAAGLAYEQYF	TGTGCCTGGTCAGCCGCCGGGCTGGCCTACGAGCAGTACTTC
-	few	TRBV6-4	TRBJ2-3	CASSDGSTDTQYF	TGTGCCAGCAGTGACGGAAGCACAGATACGCAGTATTTT
TRBD2	-	TRBV28	TRBJ2-1	CASRRLTSGSFNEQFF	TGTGCCAGCAGGAGACTTACTAGCGGGAGTTTCAATGAGCAGTTCTTC
TRBD2	-	TRBV18	TRBJ2-7	CASSPASGRSSYEQYF	TGTGCCAGCTCACCTGCTAGCGGGAGATCGTCCTACGAGCAGTACTTC
-	-	TRBV11-2	TRBJ2-1	CASSARLDGNNEQFF	TGTGCCAGCAGCGCGCGACTCGATGGAAACAATGAGCAGTTCTTC
TRBD2	-	TRBV5-6	TRBJ2-1	CASSLRPREGLYNEQFF	TGTGCCAGCAGCCTGAGACCCCGGGAGGGTCTCTACAATGAGCAGTTCTTC
-	-	TRBV21-1	TRBJ1-2	CASSKGRWGTYGYTF	TGTGCCAGCAGCAAAGGGAGATGGGGTACCTATGGCTACACCTTC
TRBD1	-	TRBV19	TRBJ2-1	CASSIDRDAYNEQFF	TGTGCCAGTAGTATTGACAGGGACGCCTACAATGAGCAGTTCTTC